This TCR beta chain derives from a study of patients and donors after allogeneic stem cell transplantation. One entry per CDR3 protein results from TCRdb running MiXCR on the RT-PCR reads. The data hold 37,000 or so distinct CDR3 sequences, with roughly 29% observed a single time. This CDR3 comprises 15 residues. V was pared by 3 bases and J by 5 bases, with 6 bases of the junction left unmatched. CDR1 and CDR2 from the germline V gene are SGHRS and YFSETQ. This receptor was obtained from a human donor who was either an allogeneic HSCT recipient or a stem cell or donor lymphocyte infusion donor (not recorded which). It is not recorded whose cells these are; they may come from a transplant donor. Sequencing was performed on blood, either unsorted or a sorted T cell fraction (not recorded which). The rearrangement links TRBV5-1 to TRBJ1-1; 11 nucleotides align to TRBD1. CDR3 sequence (DNA): TGCGCCAGCAGCTGGGACAGGGGGAGGGATACTGAAGCTTTCTTT. Translating gives CASSWDRGRDTEAFF.